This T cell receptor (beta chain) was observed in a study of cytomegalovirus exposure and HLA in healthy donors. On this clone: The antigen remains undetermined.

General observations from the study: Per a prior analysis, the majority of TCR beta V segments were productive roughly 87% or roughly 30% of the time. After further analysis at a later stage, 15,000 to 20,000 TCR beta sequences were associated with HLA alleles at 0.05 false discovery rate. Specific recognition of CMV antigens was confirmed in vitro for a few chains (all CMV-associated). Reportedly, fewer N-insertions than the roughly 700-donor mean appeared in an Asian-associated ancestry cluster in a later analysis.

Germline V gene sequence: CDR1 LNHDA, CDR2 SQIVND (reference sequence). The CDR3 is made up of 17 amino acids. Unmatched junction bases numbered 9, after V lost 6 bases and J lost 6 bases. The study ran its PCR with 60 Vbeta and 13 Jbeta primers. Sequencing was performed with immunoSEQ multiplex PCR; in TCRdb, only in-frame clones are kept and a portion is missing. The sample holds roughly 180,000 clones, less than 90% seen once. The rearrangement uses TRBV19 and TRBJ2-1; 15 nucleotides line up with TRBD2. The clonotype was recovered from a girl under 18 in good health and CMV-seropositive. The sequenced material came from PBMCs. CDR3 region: CASRGLAGGFSVNEQFF. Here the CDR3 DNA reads TGTGCCAGTAGAGGACTAGCGGGAGGGTTTTCAGTCAATGAGCAGTTCTTC.